These 3 T cell receptor beta chains came from one sample sequenced in a study of shared clonotypes between healthy human individuals. Method: immunoSEQ multiplex PCR; TCRdb's copy keeps in-frame clones and lacks some. The sample has roughly 520,000 clones, approximately 94% seen once. Sequencing used naive CD4+ T cells sorted from blood. Subset indicated: CD45RA+ positively selected. The source is a woman younger than 45 in good health.

The chain recombines TRBV28 with TRBJ2-7; D unresolved. The CDR3 runs 18 residues. V dropped 3 bases and J dropped 6 bases, with 27 bases sitting between them. CDR1 and CDR2 (germline): MDHEN, SYDVKM. CDR3 region: CASSFIPRAPKPKGEQYF. The CDR3 DNA is TGTGCCAGCAGTTTTATCCCCCGGGCACCGAAACCGAAGGGCGAGCAGTACTTC. Looking up the rest from reference TRBV28 and TRBJ2-7 gives the full variable domain: DVKVTQSSRYLVKRTGEKVFLECVQDMDHENMFWYRQDPGLGLRLIYFSYDVKMKEKGDIPEGYSVSREKKERFSLILESASTNQTSMYLCASSFIPRAPKPKGEQYFGPGTRLTVT.

The chain is built from TRBV7-8 and TRBJ2-7, with TRBD2 matching over 7 bases. V gave up 5 bases and J gave up 3 bases; unmatched junction bases: 4. Looked up from germline, CDR1 is SGHVS and CDR2 is FQNEAQ. This CDR3 comprises 13 residues. The CDR3 spells CASSHGLDYEQYF. In DNA, the CDR3 is TGTGCCAGCAGCCACGGACTAGACTACGAGCAGTACTTC.

The chain has TRBV4-2 and TRBJ2-1, with a weak D call TRBD2 (6 bases). The CDR3 extends over 19 amino acids. V was cut by 0 bases and J by 6 bases, with 24 bases left in between. Germline V gene data show CDR1 as LGHNA and CDR2 as YNFKEQ. CDR3 DNA: TGTGCCAGCAGCCAAGATCTTCCCCTCTCTAGCGACCTAGTCAATGAGCAGTTCTTC. Translating gives CASSQDLPLSSDLVNEQFF.